Below, one TCR beta chain is given with its context. These data originate in a study of monozygotic twins with inflammatory bowel disease. The CDR3 has 13 amino acids. Germline V gene sequence: CDR1 MNHEY, CDR2 SVGAGI. One entry per CDR3 protein, without DNA, is what TCRdb gives after re-calling the 5' RACE reads. This repertoire includes some 170,000 distinct CDR3 sequences. The sequenced sample consisted of blood. V and J are TRBV6-5 and TRBJ1-5; as DNA is missing, the TRBD1 call by TCRdb cannot be tested. The source is a human donor with ulcerative colitis or Crohn's disease, or a healthy co-twin of an affected twin (not recorded which). The CDR3 here is CASSTTGVQPQHF.